Below, one T cell receptor (beta chain) is given with its context. This CDR3 has 16 residues. Per the germline V gene, CDR1 is SGHVS and CDR2 is FQNEAQ. The V gene lost 1 base and the J gene lost 1 base, with 11 bases spanning the gap. Measured with immunoSEQ multiplex PCR; TCRdb has only the in-frame clones, and not every one. The table includes around 10,000 clones, nearly 95% detected once. The sample is drawn from a study of tumor T cells in aggressive B-cell lymphoma. This sequence was found in an adult with diffuse large B cell lymphoma. Sequences were obtained from tumor tissue. The chain joins TRBV7-8 to TRBJ2-1; TRBD1 is a possible D gene (5 bases). The CDR3 bases are TGTGCCAGCAGCTTAGTGAACAGGTTGTCCTACAATGAGCAGTTCTTC. It yields the protein CASSLVNRLSYNEQFF.